These T cell receptor beta chains were read from a single sample in a study of shared clonotypes between healthy human individuals. Data came from immunoSEQ multiplex PCR; TCRdb stores just in-frame clones and leaves some out. The table lists hundreds of thousands of clones, 90% to 97% of them singletons. The specimen sequenced was naive CD8+ T cells sorted from blood. The receptor set was obtained from a woman aged 25-40 years in good health. The CDR3 runs from the conserved cysteine through the conserved F or W. D genes are given only for firm matches. Clone size, where shown, is once, few, many, or a class for clones that have expanded.

D gene | J gene | V gene | clone size | CDR3 protein | CDR3 DNA
- | TRBJ2-7 | TRBV11-2 | - | CASSLGTAYEQYF | TGTGCCAGCAGCCTAGGGACTGCCTACGAGCAGTACTTC
- | TRBJ2-1 | TRBV7-9 | - | CASSPTGAYNEQFF | TGTGCCAGCAGCCCCACCGGGGCCTACAATGAGCAGTTCTTC
- | TRBJ2-1 | TRBV10-1 | - | CASSESDEQFF | TGCGCCAGCAGTGAGTCGGATGAGCAGTTCTTC
- | TRBJ2-7 | TRBV6-5 | - | CASSYSNPSYEQYF | TGTGCCAGCAGTTACTCGAATCCATCCTACGAGCAGTACTTC
- | TRBJ2-7 | TRBV28 | - | CASSPTLGGSRGSYEQYF | TGTGCCAGCAGCCCTACCTTAGGGGGATCTAGGGGCTCCTACGAGCAGTACTTC
- | TRBJ2-7 | TRBV18 | once | CASSPLRGSSSYEQYF | TGTGCCAGCTCACCATTAAGGGGTAGCAGCTCCTACGAGCAGTACTTC
TRBD2 | TRBJ2-1 | TRBV19 | - | CASSIDTGGLNEQFF | TGTGCCAGTAGTATAGACACGGGAGGCCTTAATGAGCAGTTCTTC
- | TRBJ2-1 | TRBV5-4 | - | CASRETIYNEQFF | TGTGCCAGCAGGGAGACAATCTACAATGAGCAGTTCTTC
- | TRBJ1-1 | TRBV29-1 | few | CSVDQQPNTEAFF | TGCAGCGTTGACCAACAGCCGAACACTGAAGCTTTCTTT
- | TRBJ2-3 | TRBV7-8 | - | CASSLRTASSTDTQYF | TGTGCCAGCAGCTTACGGACGGCATCAAGCACAGATACGCAGTATTTT
TRBD1 | TRBJ2-6 | TRBV2 | - | CASRDRGSLPGANVLTF | TGTGCCAGCAGGGACAGGGGGTCTCTCCCCGGGGCCAACGTCCTGACTTTC
- | TRBJ1-5 | TRBV6-1 | - | CASDRAPQPQHF | TGTGCCAGCGATCGGGCCCCCCAGCCCCAGCATTTT
TRBD1 | TRBJ2-1 | TRBV7-9 | - | CASSLGRGTGVNEQFF | TGTGCCAGCAGCTTAGGGCGAGGGACAGGGGTCAATGAGCAGTTCTTC
- | TRBJ2-7 | TRBV28 | - | CASSFPSDAYEQYF | TGTGCCAGCAGTTTCCCCTCCGATGCCTACGAGCAGTACTTC
- | TRBJ1-1 | TRBV11-3 | once | CASSSPGQSVRAFF | TGTGCCAGCAGCTCGCCCGGACAATCGGTTCGAGCTTTCTTT
TRBD1 | TRBJ2-7 | TRBV5-4 | - | CASSSWDRVYEQYF | TGTGCCAGCAGCTCCTGGGACAGGGTGTACGAGCAGTACTTC
TRBD1 | TRBJ1-1 | TRBV2 | - | CASSGQGNTEAFF | TGTGCCAGCAGTGGACAGGGAAACACTGAAGCTTTCTTT
- | TRBJ1-2 | TRBV6-5 | - | CASSPGGGYGYTF | TGTGCCAGCAGTCCTGGGGGCGGCTATGGCTACACCTTC